This T cell receptor beta chain appears in the sequencing data of a study of shared clonotypes between healthy human individuals. Study results and limitations: Sequencing depth was predicted to influence how clonotypes are shared among donors.

Details on this clone: Its target is not known.

Per the germline V gene, CDR1 is SGHTA and CDR2 is FQGTGA. This CDR3 is built from 14 residues. V lost 5 bases and J lost 1, with 10 bases in between. The naive CD8 subset, CD45RO-negative cells positively selected for CCR7, excluded terminally differentiated effector memory CD45RA+ cells. The assay used deep level. Profiled with immunoSEQ multiplex PCR; TCRdb holds only in-frame clones, not every one. The table lists around 1.9 million clones, just over 90% of them singletons. The sequencing sample was made of naive CD8+ T cells from PBMCs. This sequence was found in a man younger than 35 in good health. Some clones in this sample may be carry-over from other donors' samples. This chain uses TRBV7-3 with TRBJ2-3; unclear D gene. The CDR3 DNA reads as TGTGCCAGCAGCCCGCCCGGTCGCACAGATACGCAGTATTTT. It yields the protein CASSPPGRTDTQYF. The complete variable domain, with remaining parts taken from reference TRBV7-3 and TRBJ2-3, reads GAGVSQTPSNKVTEKGKYVELRCDPISGHTALYWYRQSLGQGPEFLIYFQGTGAADDSGLPNDRFFAVRPEGSVSTLKIQRTERGDSAVYLCASSPPGRTDTQYFGPGTRLTVL.